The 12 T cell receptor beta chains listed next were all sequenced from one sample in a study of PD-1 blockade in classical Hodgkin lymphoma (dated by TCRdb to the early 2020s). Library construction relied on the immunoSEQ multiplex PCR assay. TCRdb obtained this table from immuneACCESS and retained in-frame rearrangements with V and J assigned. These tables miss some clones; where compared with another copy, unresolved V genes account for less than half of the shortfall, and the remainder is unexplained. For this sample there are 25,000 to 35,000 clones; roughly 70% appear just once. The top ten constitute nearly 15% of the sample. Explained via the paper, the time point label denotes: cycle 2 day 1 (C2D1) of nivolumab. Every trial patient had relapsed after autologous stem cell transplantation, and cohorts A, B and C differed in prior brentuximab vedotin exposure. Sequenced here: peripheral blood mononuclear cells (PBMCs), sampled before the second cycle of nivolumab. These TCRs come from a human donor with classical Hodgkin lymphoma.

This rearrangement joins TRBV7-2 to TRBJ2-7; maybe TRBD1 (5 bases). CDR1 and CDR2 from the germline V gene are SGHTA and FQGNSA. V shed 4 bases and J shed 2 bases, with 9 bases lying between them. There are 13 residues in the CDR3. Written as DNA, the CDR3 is TGTGCCAGCAGCTCCCCAGGGCCCTACGAGCAGTACTTC. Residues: CASSSPGPYEQYF.

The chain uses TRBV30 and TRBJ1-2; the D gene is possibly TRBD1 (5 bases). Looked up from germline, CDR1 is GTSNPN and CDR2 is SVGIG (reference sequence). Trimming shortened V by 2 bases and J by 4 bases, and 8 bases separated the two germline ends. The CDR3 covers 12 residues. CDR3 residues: CAWSRGGYGYTF. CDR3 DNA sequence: TGTGCCTGGAGTCGGGGGGGCTATGGCTACACCTTC.

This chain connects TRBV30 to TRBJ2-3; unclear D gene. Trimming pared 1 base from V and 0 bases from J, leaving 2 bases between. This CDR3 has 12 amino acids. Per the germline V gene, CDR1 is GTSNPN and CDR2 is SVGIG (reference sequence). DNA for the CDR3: TGTGCCTGGAGTGAAAGCACAGATACGCAGTATTTT. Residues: CAWSESTDTQYF.

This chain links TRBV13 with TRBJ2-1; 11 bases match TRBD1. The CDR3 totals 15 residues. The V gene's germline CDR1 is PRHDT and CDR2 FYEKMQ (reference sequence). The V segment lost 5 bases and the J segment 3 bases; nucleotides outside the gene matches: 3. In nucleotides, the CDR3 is TGTGCCAGCAGCCGAGGGACAGGGGGCTACAATGAGCAGTTCTTC. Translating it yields CASSRGTGGYNEQFF.

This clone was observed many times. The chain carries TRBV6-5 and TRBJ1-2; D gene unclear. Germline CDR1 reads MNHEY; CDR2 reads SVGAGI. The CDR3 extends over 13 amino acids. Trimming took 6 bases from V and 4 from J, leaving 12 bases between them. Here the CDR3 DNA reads TGTGCCAGCAGCAAAACAGCGGGCTATGGCTACACCTTC. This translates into CASSKTAGYGYTF.

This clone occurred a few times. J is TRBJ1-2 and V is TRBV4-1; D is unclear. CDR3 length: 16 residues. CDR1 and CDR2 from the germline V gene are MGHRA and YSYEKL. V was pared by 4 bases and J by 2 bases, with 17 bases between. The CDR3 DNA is TGCGCCAGCAGCCTACACCCTGGACTAGGAAACTATGGCTACACCTTC. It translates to CASSLHPGLGNYGYTF.

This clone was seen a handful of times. In DNA, the CDR3 is TGTGCCAGCAGCTTCTCGGAGACCCAGTACTTC. It is translated as CASSFSETQYF. The rearrangement links TRBV7-2 to TRBJ2-5; D is ambiguous. The CDR3 spans 11 residues. The germline V gene encodes CDR1 SGHTA and CDR2 FQGNSA. Trimming stripped 3 bases from V and 5 bases from J, with 4 bases between.

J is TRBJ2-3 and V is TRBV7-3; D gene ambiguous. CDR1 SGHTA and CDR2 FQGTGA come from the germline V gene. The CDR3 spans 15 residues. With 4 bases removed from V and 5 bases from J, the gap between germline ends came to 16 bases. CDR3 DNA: TGTGCCAGCAGCTCCACCTCCTCGACCGGAGATACGCAGTATTTT. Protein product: CASSSTSSTGDTQYF.

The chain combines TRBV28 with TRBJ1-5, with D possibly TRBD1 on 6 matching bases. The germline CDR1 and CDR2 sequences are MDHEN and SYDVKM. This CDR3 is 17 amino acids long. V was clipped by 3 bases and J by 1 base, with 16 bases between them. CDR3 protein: CASSLGTGGGSNQPQHF. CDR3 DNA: TGTGCCAGCAGTTTGGGTACGGGGGGCGGAAGCAATCAGCCCCAGCATTTT.

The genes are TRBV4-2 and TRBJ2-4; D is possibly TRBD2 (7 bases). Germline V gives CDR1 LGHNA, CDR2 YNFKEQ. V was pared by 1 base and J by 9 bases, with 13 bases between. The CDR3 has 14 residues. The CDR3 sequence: CASSQGGGSGIQYF. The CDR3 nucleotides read TGTGCCAGCAGCCAAGGGGGGGGCTCCGGCATTCAGTACTTC.

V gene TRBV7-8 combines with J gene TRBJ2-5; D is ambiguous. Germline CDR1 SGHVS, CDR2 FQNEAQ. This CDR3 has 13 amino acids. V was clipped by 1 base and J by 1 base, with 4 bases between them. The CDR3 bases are TGTGCCAGCAGCTTAGGACCCCAAGAGACCCAGTACTTC. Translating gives CASSLGPQETQYF.

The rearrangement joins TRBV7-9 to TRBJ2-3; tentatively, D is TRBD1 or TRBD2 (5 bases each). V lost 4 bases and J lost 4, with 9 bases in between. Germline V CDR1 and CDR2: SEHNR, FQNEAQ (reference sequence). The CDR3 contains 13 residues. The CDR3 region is CASSYGAADTQYF. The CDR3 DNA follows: TGTGCCAGCAGCTACGGGGCGGCAGATACGCAGTATTTT.